The clone carrying this TCR beta chain came up a few times. Its antigen is undetermined. This record comes from a study of cytomegalovirus exposure and HLA in healthy donors. General observations from the study: Per a prior analysis, the majority of TCR beta V segments were productive roughly 90% or roughly 30% of the time. Presence/absence results assume similar sequencing depth per donor, which may not hold. The availability of immune exposure information extended only to CMV serostatus.

Nominally healthy donors were sampled, though unrecorded immune exposures were likely. The primer mix had 60 Vbeta and 13 Jbeta primers. Here immunoSEQ multiplex PCR was the method, and the copy in TCRdb shows in-frame clones only, minus some. Here the sample spans some 96,000 clones, 64% being singletons. Sequenced: PBMCs. The sequence was obtained from a man aged 55 to 70 in good health and CMV-seronegative.

CDR3: CASSRTFSGGASYNEQFF. CDR3 DNA: TGTGCCAGCAGCCGAACTTTTAGCGGGGGGGCTTCATACAATGAGCAGTTCTTC. The chain employs TRBV27 and TRBJ2-1; 11 bases align to TRBD2. This CDR3 region has 18 residues. CDR1 and CDR2 (germline): MNHEY, SMNVEV (reference sequence). The V gene end was trimmed by 6 bases and the J gene end by 4 bases; junction bases not matched to a gene: 14.